This T cell receptor (beta chain) derives from a study of shared clonotypes between healthy human individuals. Original methodology: There were no quality scores in the junction-only immunoSEQ sequences, so filtering differed. The method was immunoSEQ multiplex PCR; TCRdb's version includes in-frame clones alone and lacks a portion of them. From that table come the V and J calls and clone size; the DNA was used to work out D and trimming. The sample has approximately 1,000,000 clones, approximately 78% seen once. This receptor was obtained from a man between 18 and 35 years old in good health. Some clones in this sample may be carry-over from other donors' samples. Sequencing was done on a sample of memory CD4+ T cells from PBMCs. Subset given: CD45RA-negative fraction.

CDR3 in amino acids: CASSLWSEAFF. The CDR3 DNA sequence: TGTGCCAGCAGCTTATGGAGTGAAGCTTTCTTT. The chain combines TRBV11-1 with TRBJ1-1, with no clear D. Trimming left V 2 bases short and J 7 bases short, with 5 bases between. This CDR3 is built from 11 residues. Germline-derived CDR1 and CDR2 are SGHAT and FQDESV (reference sequence).